The next 27 T cell receptor beta chains were all read from a single sample in a study of blood T cell repertoires in COVID-19. Profiling relied on immunoSEQ multiplex PCR, and the TCRdb table lists in-frame clones only, not all of them. The sample lists 120,000 or so clones, approximately 90% occurring once. Sequenced: peripheral blood. The source is a woman aged 50 to 65 with acute or convalescent COVID-19.

This clone appeared a few times. The chain uses TRBV5-1 and TRBJ1-5, with D uncertain. The germline CDR1 and CDR2 sequences are SGHRS and YFSETQ. The germline V and J ends were trimmed by 0 bases and 6 bases, with 10 bases remaining between them. The CDR3 length is 14 residues. CDR3 DNA: TGCGCCAGCAGCTTGGGCGGGGAAACTCAGCCCCAGCATTTT. It yields the protein CASSLGGETQPQHF.

The gene calls are TRBV18 and TRBJ2-7; 7 positions agree with TRBD1. This CDR3 has 14 amino acids. V shed 1 base, J shed 1 base, and the junction held 1 base outside the gene matches. Germline V lookup: CDR1 KGHSH, CDR2 LQKENI. The CDR3 DNA follows: TGTGCCAGCTCACCACTACAGGGGTCCTACGAGCAGTACTTC. This codes for CASSPLQGSYEQYF.

This rearrangement joins TRBV24-1 to TRBJ2-2; TRBD2 agrees at 8 bases. Germline assignment: CDR1 KGHDR and CDR2 SFDVKD. This CDR3 region has 13 residues. V lost 7 bases, J lost 9 bases, and 6 bases stayed unmatched. The CDR3 nucleotides are TGTGCCACCAGCTCGGGGGGGCCCAGGGAGCTGTTTTTT. Translation gives CATSSGGPRELFF.

The V call is TRBV24-1, the J call TRBJ1-1, with 10 bases that match TRBD1. V gave up 9 bases and J gave up 11 bases; unmatched junction bases: 8. CDR3 length: 12 residues. Germline lookup yields CDR1 KGHDR and CDR2 SFDVKD. CDR3 nucleotides: TGTGCCACCCGGGACAGGGGAAGGACGGCTTTCTTT. It translates to CATRDRGRTAFF.

The chain links TRBV5-5 to TRBJ1-2; D gene unclear. The V and J ends lost 4 bases and 9 bases respectively, with 13 bases between them. The CDR3 is 12 amino acids. Germline CDR1 reads SGHKS; CDR2 reads YYEKEE (reference sequence). DNA of the CDR3: TGTGCCAGCAGCCAAACGAACAGCCGCTACACCTTC. Protein: CASSQTNSRYTF.

The chain employs TRBV12-5 and TRBJ1-2, with 7 bases aligning to TRBD1. The CDR3 consists of 15 residues. Germline V gives CDR1 LGHNT, CDR2 FRNRAP. J was trimmed by 7 bases and V by 2 bases; bases with no gene match: 10. CDR3 in amino acids: CASGLTGTAPFGYTF. The CDR3 DNA follows: TGTGCTAGTGGTTTGACCGGGACAGCCCCCTTTGGCTACACCTTC.

The V gene is TRBV7-3, the J gene TRBJ1-3; 8 bases line up with TRBD1. Germline assignment: CDR1 SGHTA and CDR2 FQGTGA. V dropped 5 bases and J dropped 0; count of bases not matched to a gene: 3. The CDR3 covers 15 residues. CDR3 protein: CASSLGQGSGNTIYF. CDR3 in DNA: TGTGCCAGCAGCCTTGGACAGGGCTCTGGAAACACCATATATTTT.

The V gene is TRBV6-2 or TRBV6-3, the J gene TRBJ2-5; 9 bases line up with TRBD2. This CDR3 spans 15 amino acids. Trimming at V came to 2 bases and at J to 4 bases, leaving 5 bases not matched to a gene. The germline V gene has CDR1 MNHEY and CDR2 SVGEGT. CDR3 sequence (DNA): TGTGCCAGCAGTTACCTAGCGGGATACGTAGAGACCCAGTACTTC. Protein: CASSYLAGYVETQYF.

The chain links TRBV30 to TRBJ1-3; weak D call: TRBD1 (6 bases). The germline gives CDR1 GTSNPN, CDR2 SVGIG (reference sequence). This CDR3 spans 14 amino acids. The CDR3 reads CGWTQGTSGNTIYF. CDR3 nucleotide sequence: TGTGGGTGGACCCAGGGGACCTCTGGAAACACCATATATTTT.

The chain couples TRBV30 to TRBJ1-6; perhaps TRBD1 as D (5 bases). The CDR3 is made up of 13 amino acids. Looked up from germline, CDR1 is GTSNPN and CDR2 is SVGIG (reference sequence). V was pared by 5 bases and J by 6 bases, with 11 bases between. CDR3 residues: CAWVGQFNSPLHF. The CDR3, as DNA: TGTGCCTGGGTGGGGCAGTTTAATTCACCCCTCCACTTT. Supplemented by reference TRBV30 and TRBJ1-6, the full variable domain reads SQTIHQWPATLVQPVGSPLSLECTVEGTSNPNLYWYRQAAGRGLQLLFYSVGIGQISSEVPQNLSASRPQDRQFILSSKKLLLSDSGFYLCAWVGQFNSPLHFGNGTRLTVT.

This sequence joins TRBV9 and TRBJ1-5; TRBD1 matches 9 bases. V was clipped by 1 base and J by 3 bases; unmatched bases: 2. The length of the CDR3 is 15 residues. The germline V gene has CDR1 SGDLS and CDR2 YYNGEE. As DNA, the CDR3 is TGTGCCAGCAGCGTATGGGACAGGGTCAATCAGCCCCAGCATTTT. This codes for CASSVWDRVNQPQHF.

The count of this clone is one. The CDR3, as DNA: TGTGCCTGGAGTCAGTGGCGCGGTGAAGCTTTCTTT. It translates to CAWSQWRGEAFF. The chain is built from TRBV30 and TRBJ1-1; D gene uncertain. The CDR3 covers 12 residues. From germline, CDR1 is GTSNPN and CDR2 SVGIG (reference sequence). V lost 2 bases and J 7 bases, leaving 11 bases between the germline ends.

This chain joins TRBV27 and TRBJ2-7; weak D call: TRBD1 (6 bases). The germline V gene encodes CDR1 MNHEY and CDR2 SMNVEV (reference sequence). This CDR3 is 14 amino acids long. Trimming left V 0 bases short and J 6 bases short, with 12 bases between. This CDR3 reads CASSLSKDSLEQYF. As DNA, the CDR3 is TGTGCCAGCAGTTTATCCAAGGACAGCCTCGAGCAGTACTTC.

This clone was counted a few times. This chain uses TRBV6-2 or TRBV6-3 with TRBJ1-2; 7 nucleotides match TRBD1. With V trimmed by 0 bases and J by 8 bases, 3 bases remained unmatched. Germline values: CDR1 MNHEY, CDR2 SVGEGT. This CDR3 is 13 amino acids long. In DNA form, the CDR3 reads TGTGCCAGCAGTTACTCGGGACAGTTCGGCTACACCTTC. The encoded protein is CASSYSGQFGYTF.

The rearrangement links TRBV27 to TRBJ1-1; the D gene is possibly TRBD1 (6 bases). Per the germline V gene, CDR1 is MNHEY and CDR2 is SMNVEV (reference sequence). V was shortened by 3 bases and J by 3 bases, with 8 bases between the two germline ends. This CDR3 has 13 residues. The DNA of the CDR3 is TGTGCCAGCAGTTTTGACAGGTACACTGAAGCTTTCTTT. Encoded protein: CASSFDRYTEAFF.

The V call is TRBV3-1 (or the pseudogene TRBV3-2), the J call TRBJ1-2; 9 positions match TRBD1. There are 14 residues in the CDR3. Per germline, CDR1 LGHDT and CDR2 YNNKEL (reference sequence). V shed 4 bases, J shed 7 bases, and the junction held 7 bases outside the gene matches. DNA of the CDR3: TGTGCCAGCAGCCCAAGGACAGGGGACATTGGCTACACCTTC. Translated, it gives CASSPRTGDIGYTF.

The chain's CDR3 is CASSSRLAPRDTQYF. The CDR3 DNA follows: TGTGCCAGCAGCTCCAGACTAGCGCCCAGGGATACGCAGTATTTT. V gene TRBV7-2 combines with J gene TRBJ2-3; 8 bases align to TRBD2. Germline V gives CDR1 SGHTA, CDR2 FQGNSA. V shed 4 bases and J 6 bases; nucleotides not matched to a gene: 9. The CDR3 has 15 residues.

The chain has TRBV7-2 and TRBJ1-6, with D possibly matching TRBD1 (6 bases). Germline CDR1 and CDR2: SGHTA and FQGNSA. The CDR3 sequence is 17 residues long. V lost 0 bases, J lost 1 base, and 10 bases lay in between. CDR3 loop: CASSLALRGSYNSPLHF. In nucleotides, the CDR3 is TGTGCCAGCAGCTTAGCGTTGAGGGGGTCCTATAATTCACCCCTCCACTTT.

The chain couples TRBV5-1 to TRBJ2-7; 12 positions agree with TRBD1. The ends lost 4 bases at V and 0 bases at J; junction bases unmatched: 8. The CDR3 consists of 17 residues. CDR1 and CDR2 from the germline V gene are SGHRS and YFSETQ. The CDR3: CASSAGTGGSGSYEQYF. The CDR3 nucleotides read TGCGCCAGCAGCGCCGGGACAGGGGGCTCCGGCTCCTACGAGCAGTACTTC.

The rearrangement links TRBV19 to TRBJ1-2; TRBD1 agrees at 10 bases. The CDR3 is 14 amino acids. Germline V CDR1 and CDR2: LNHDA, SQIVND (reference sequence). The J segment lost 4 bases and the V segment lost 5 bases, leaving 4 bases of the junction unmatched. CDR3: CASSRTGGAYGYTF. DNA for the CDR3: TGTGCCAGTAGTCGGACAGGGGGGGCCTATGGCTACACCTTC. The full variable domain, completed using reference TRBV19 and TRBJ1-2, is DGGITQSPKYLFRKEGQNVTLSCEQNLNHDAMYWYRQDPGQGLRLIYYSQIVNDFQKGDIAEGYSVSREKKESFPLTVTSAQKNPTAFYLCASSRTGGAYGYTFGSGTRLTVV.

V is TRBV19 and J is TRBJ1-1; 8 bases line up with TRBD1. Losses at the gene ends were 6 bases for V and 2 bases for J; bases not matched to a gene: 5. Looked up from germline, CDR1 is LNHDA and CDR2 is SQIVND (reference sequence). The CDR3 runs 14 residues. The CDR3 loop reads CASRQGVINTEAFF. The CDR3 coding sequence is TGTGCCAGTAGACAGGGGGTAATAAACACTGAAGCTTTCTTT. The whole variable domain, filled in from reference TRBV19 and TRBJ1-1, reads DGGITQSPKYLFRKEGQNVTLSCEQNLNHDAMYWYRQDPGQGLRLIYYSQIVNDFQKGDIAEGYSVSREKKESFPLTVTSAQKNPTAFYLCASRQGVINTEAFFGQGTRLTVV.

This chain uses TRBV7-9 with TRBJ2-5, with 8 bases aligning to TRBD2. The CDR3 spans 16 residues. V shed 1 base and J 3 bases; nucleotides not matched to a gene: 7. Germline lookup yields CDR1 SEHNR and CDR2 FQNEAQ (reference sequence). The CDR3 is CASSLGVGAGEETQYF. CDR3 sequence (DNA): TGTGCCAGCAGCTTAGGAGTGGGAGCGGGGGAAGAGACCCAGTACTTC.

The chain couples TRBV30 to TRBJ1-2, with D uncertain. Germline V gene data show CDR1 as GTSNPN and CDR2 as SVGIG (reference sequence). The CDR3 length is 13 residues. Trimming took 2 bases from V and 3 from J, leaving 10 bases between them. The CDR3 DNA reads as TGTGCCTGGAGTTATAACACCGACTATGGCTACACCTTC. It encodes CAWSYNTDYGYTF.

The CDR3 sequence: CASSIEGRTGASTDTQYF. The CDR3 coding sequence is TGTGCCAGTAGTATAGAGGGAAGGACAGGGGCTAGCACAGATACGCAGTATTTT. This rearrangement joins TRBV19 to TRBJ2-3, with 9 bases fitting TRBD1. V was pared by 0 bases and J by 0 bases, with 7 bases of the junction left unmatched. CDR1 is LNHDA, CDR2 SQIVND, per germline (reference sequence). The CDR3 spans 18 residues. Drawing the rest from reference TRBV19 and TRBJ2-3, the complete variable domain is DGGITQSPKYLFRKEGQNVTLSCEQNLNHDAMYWYRQDPGQGLRLIYYSQIVNDFQKGDIAEGYSVSREKKESFPLTVTSAQKNPTAFYLCASSIEGRTGASTDTQYFGPGTRLTVL.

The chain has TRBV4-3 and TRBJ2-7; D not resolved. V shed 0 bases and J shed 4 bases, with 4 bases lying between them. In germline, CDR1 is LGHNA, CDR2 YSLEER. The CDR3 covers 12 residues. The CDR3 region is CASSQDGYEQYF. CDR3 in DNA: TGCGCCAGCAGCCAAGACGGTTACGAGCAGTACTTC.

CDR3 in amino acids: CASSLSGGILNQPQHF. CDR3 nucleotides: TGTGCCAGCAGCCTCTCGGGAGGGATACTCAATCAGCCCCAGCATTTT. This chain joins TRBV7-8 and TRBJ1-5; D unclear. Germline V lookup: CDR1 SGHVS, CDR2 FQNEAQ. V was clipped by 5 bases and J by 3 bases, with 17 bases between them. This CDR3 has 16 residues.

This chain connects TRBV2 to TRBJ1-1, with TRBD1 identical over 8 bases. With 6 bases clipped from V and 3 bases from J, the junction kept 3 bases outside the gene matches. Germline-derived CDR1 and CDR2 are SNHLY and FYNNEI. The CDR3 loop spans 13 amino acids. CDR3 protein: CASSGQGYTEAFF. CDR3 DNA: TGTGCCAGCAGCGGACAGGGCTACACTGAAGCTTTCTTT.